The sequence of this T cell receptor beta chain was determined in a study of beta chain features in type 1 diabetes. The wider study: Age, gender, cell numbers and subset yield matched between patients and controls. General study points: TCRB CDR3s were moderately but significantly shorter in Type 1 diabetes patients in all four CD4+ subsets.

Comments on this clone: The antigen is unknown.

Every isolated RNA sample was fully reverse transcribed, so sequencing captured expressed TCRB transcripts. The assay was immunoSEQ multiplex PCR, and TCRdb's table has in-frame clones only and misses some. The sample lists more than 55,000 clones, around 53% occurring once. Sorted populations all exceeded 95% purity. Deletions cut 4 bases from V and 2 bases from J, with 10 bases between. Germline V CDR1 and CDR2: MNHEY, SMNVEV (reference sequence). This CDR3 is built from 14 residues. This TCR was sampled from a woman in her 40s with type 1 diabetes. The V and J genes are TRBV27 and TRBJ2-3; D gene unclear. Input material: Tregs from blood. The CDR3 nucleotides are TGTGCCAGCAGTTACGCCGGTACCACAGATACGCAGTATTTT. Translating gives CASSYAGTTDTQYF.